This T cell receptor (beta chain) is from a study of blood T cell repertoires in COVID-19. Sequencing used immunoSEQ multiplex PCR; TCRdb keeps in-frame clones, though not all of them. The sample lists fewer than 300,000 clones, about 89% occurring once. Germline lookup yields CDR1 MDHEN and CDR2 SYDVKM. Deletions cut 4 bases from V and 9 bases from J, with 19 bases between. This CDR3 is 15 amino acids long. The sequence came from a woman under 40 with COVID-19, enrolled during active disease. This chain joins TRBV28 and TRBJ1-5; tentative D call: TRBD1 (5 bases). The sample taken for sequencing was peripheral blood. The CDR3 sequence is CASSSTATNPGPQHF. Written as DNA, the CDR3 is TGTGCCAGCAGTTCGACAGCAACCAACCCAGGGCCCCAGCATTTT.